The rows below give T cell receptor beta chains drawn from one sample of a study of T-cell memory formation after mild COVID-19. MiXCR, run by TCRdb on the 5' RACE reads, gives a single entry per CDR3 protein. Counted here are about 82,000 distinct CDR3 sequences, around 13% occurring once; the ten biggest clones make up 41%. Sequencing input: PBMCs or a T cell subset sorted from them (not recorded which). Receptor source: a man between 18 and 29 years old who had mild COVID-19 (a few samples of this study predate the infection). Cell type and time point are not known. CDR3s include the opening cysteine and the closing phenylalanine or tryptophan. The D gene is left open where the match is weak. Size is stated for part of the rows, as once, few or many counts, or as a class when the clone is expanded.

>TRBD1|TRBV29-1|few|15|TRBJ1-1
TGCAGCGTTGAAGGCGGCAGGGGGTATACCACTGAAGCTTTCTTT
CSVEGGRGYTTEAFF
>TRBD1|TRBV12-3/TRBV12-4|-|13|TRBJ2-5
TGTGCCAGCAGGAACGACAGGGTTCCGACCCAGTACTTC
CASRNDRVPTQYF
>-|TRBV5-1|few|14|TRBJ1-2
TGCGCCAGCAGCCCTTCGACAGCTAACTATGGCTACACCTTC
CASSPSTANYGYTF
>-|TRBV7-6|many|13|TRBJ2-7
TGTGCCAGCAGCTTAGGTGGGCTGTACGAGCAGTACTTC
CASSLGGLYEQYF
>TRBD2|TRBV4-1|few|16|TRBJ2-3
TGCGCCAGCAGCCCCCAAGCGGGACCTTCCACAGATACGCAGTATTTT
CASSPQAGPSTDTQYF
>-|TRBV7-9|many|15|TRBJ2-3
TGTGCCAGCAGCGCCCGGACAGTTAGCACAGATACGCAGTATTTT
CASSARTVSTDTQYF
>-|TRBV7-2|-|14|TRBJ1-5
TGTGCCAGCAGCTTCGGAGTAAGCAATCAGCCCCAGCATTTT
CASSFGVSNQPQHF
>-|TRBV12-3/TRBV12-4|many|12|TRBJ2-5
TGTGCCAGCAGGAAAGAGAAAGAGACCCAGTACTTC
CASRKEKETQYF
>-|TRBV7-9|few|16|TRBJ2-1
TGTGCCAGCAGCCTTCGATGGGGGGTTCCCTACAATGAGCAGTTCTTC
CASSLRWGVPYNEQFF
>-|TRBV29-1|many|12|TRBJ2-7
TGCAGCGTTGCTGGGGACTCCTACGAGCAGTACTTC
CSVAGDSYEQYF
>-|TRBV27|-|16|TRBJ2-1
TGTGCCAGCGGCCCCATCCGGCCCAGGGCCCTGATGGGGCAGTTCTTC
CASGPIRPRALMGQFF
>-|TRBV7-6|-|14|TRBJ2-2
TGTGCCAGCAGCTTCGAGTGGGGAACCGGGGAGCTGTTTTTT
CASSFEWGTGELFF
>-|TRBV6-4|few|15|TRBJ2-3
TGTGCCAGCAGTGACGGCGAGACCGGGACAGATACGCAGTATTTT
CASSDGETGTDTQYF
>TRBD1|TRBV7-9|few|15|TRBJ1-4
TGTGCCAGCAGCCCACAGGGGTCCACTAATGAAAAACTGTTTTTT
CASSPQGSTNEKLFF
>-|TRBV29-1|few|12|TRBJ2-5
TGCAGCGCCCGTGGGGTCGGAGAGACCCAGTACTTC
CSARGVGETQYF
>-|TRBV15|-|15|TRBJ2-3
TGTGCCACCAGCACTTCCAGGGCCTACACAGATACGCAGTATTTT
CATSTSRAYTDTQYF
>-|TRBV5-6|few|13|TRBJ2-1
TGTGCCAGCAGCTTGAGGTCCTCTCCGGAGCAGTTCTTC
CASSLRSSPEQFF
>TRBD1|TRBV9|few|12|TRBJ2-4
TGTGCCAGCAGCGCCGGGGACAGGTTTCAGTACTTC
CASSAGDRFQYF
>-|TRBV11-2|few|13|TRBJ2-3
TGTGCCAGCAGCCCCAGTCTGGCGGATACGCAGTATTTT
CASSPSLADTQYF
>-|TRBV7-9|-|13|TRBJ2-3
TGTGCCAGCAGCTCTCCTGGCACAGATACGCAGTATTTT
CASSSPGTDTQYF
>-|TRBV7-6|-|14|TRBJ1-2
TGTGCCAGCAGCCCACGGACCCCTAACTATGGCTACACCTTC
CASSPRTPNYGYTF
>-|TRBV4-1|-|14|TRBJ2-5
TGCGCCAGCAGCCAAGAATCGTTGGGCGAGACCCAGTACTTC
CASSQESLGETQYF
>-|TRBV4-1|few|15|TRBJ1-2
TGCGCCAGCAGCCATGGGGTCGGACGCCTCGGTGGCTACACCTTC
CASSHGVGRLGGYTF
>-|TRBV20-1|-|14|TRBJ1-2
TGCAGTGCTAGAAACAGGGAGGAATACTATGGCTACACCTTC
CSARNREEYYGYTF
>-|TRBV2|-|12|TRBJ2-3
TGTGCCAGCAGTGAAGGGTGGGATACGCAGTATTTT
CASSEGWDTQYF
>-|TRBV5-5|-|15|TRBJ1-5
TGTGCCAGCAGCTTGGCCGTGGACAGCAATCAGCCCCAGCATTTT
CASSLAVDSNQPQHF
>TRBD1|TRBV4-3|-|13|TRBJ1-1
TGCGCCAGCAGCCTGGGGAGGGGGCTTGAAGCTTTCTTT
CASSLGRGLEAFF
>TRBD1|TRBV25-1|-|15|TRBJ1-5
TGTGCCAGCAGGGATACAGGGGGGGACAATCAGCCCCAGCATTTT
CASRDTGGDNQPQHF
>-|TRBV19|-|14|TRBJ2-3
TGTGCCAGTAGAAGGCGGGGATACACAGATACGCAGTATTTT
CASRRRGYTDTQYF
>-|TRBV5-1|-|14|TRBJ2-7
TGCGCCAGCAGCTTGGCGGCAGGGATCTACGAGCAGTACTTC
CASSLAAGIYEQYF
>-|TRBV7-2|few|13|TRBJ1-4
TGTGCCAGCAGCTTAGAGTGGAATGAAAAACTGTTTTTT
CASSLEWNEKLFF
>-|TRBV15|-|13|TRBJ1-1
TGTGCCACCAGCAGAGATAGAGGAAGTGAAGCTTTCTTT
CATSRDRGSEAFF
>-|TRBV6-5|-|17|TRBJ2-7
TGTGCCAGCAGTTACTCGAGGCAATCGGGGAAACCCTACGAGCAGTACTTC
CASSYSRQSGKPYEQYF
>-|TRBV12-3/TRBV12-4|many|12|TRBJ2-2
TGTGCCAGCAGCGCCCAGTCCGGGGAGCTGTTTTTT
CASSAQSGELFF
>-|TRBV20-1|few|14|TRBJ2-3
TGCAGTGCCGAGAATCAACGAAGCACAGATACGCAGTATTTT
CSAENQRSTDTQYF
>TRBD1|TRBV30|-|14|TRBJ1-4
TGTGCCTGGAGTGTACTAAAGGACAGGGAAAAACTGTTTTTT
CAWSVLKDREKLFF
>TRBD2|TRBV29-1|few|14|TRBJ2-5
TGCAGCGCTTGGACTAGCGGGGGAGGAAAGACCCAGTACTTC
CSAWTSGGGKTQYF
>-|TRBV7-6|-|14|TRBJ2-2
TGTGCCAGCAGCTTTAGCGAGGGGACCGGGGAGCTGTTTTTT
CASSFSEGTGELFF
>-|TRBV6-5|few|13|TRBJ2-6
TGTGCCAGCAGTTTCTCTGGGGCCAACGTCCTGACTTTC
CASSFSGANVLTF
>-|TRBV7-6|-|13|TRBJ2-7
TGTGCCAGCAGCTCCGGGACCCTGGGCGAGCAGTACTTC
CASSSGTLGEQYF
>-|TRBV4-3|few|14|TRBJ1-1
TGCGCCAGCAGCCAAGATACGGGAAGGACTGAAGCTTTCTTT
CASSQDTGRTEAFF
>TRBD2|TRBV12-3/TRBV12-4|many|14|TRBJ2-1
TGTGCCAGCAGTTTTAGCGGGGGGGTCAATGAGCAGTTCTTC
CASSFSGGVNEQFF
>TRBD1|TRBV10-3|few|13|TRBJ2-3
TGTGCCATCAGTACAGGGGTAGGGGATACGCAGTATTTT
CAISTGVGDTQYF
>TRBD2|TRBV4-3|-|15|TRBJ2-1
TGCGCCAGCAGCACAACGGGGGGGCCCTACAATGAGCAGTTCTTC
CASSTTGGPYNEQFF
>-|TRBV5-6|-|14|TRBJ2-7
TGTGCCAGCAGCTTGAGTAGCTTCTCCTACGAGCAGTACTTC
CASSLSSFSYEQYF
>TRBD2|TRBV5-1|few|16|TRBJ2-3
TGCGCCAGCAGCCTCGGACTAGCGGGGAGCACAGATACGCAGTATTTT
CASSLGLAGSTDTQYF
>-|TRBV12-3/TRBV12-4|-|14|TRBJ2-5
TGTGCCAGCACAACCCGGACAGCCCAAGAGACCCAGTACTTC
CASTTRTAQETQYF
>TRBD1|TRBV29-1|-|14|TRBJ1-1
TGCAGCGTTGAAGAGAACAGGGGGAACACTGAAGCTTTCTTT
CSVEENRGNTEAFF
>-|TRBV4-3|few|13|TRBJ1-6
TGCGCCAGCAGCCCGGGTACGGCGTCAGCCCTCCACTTT
CASSPGTASALHF
>-|TRBV30|-|13|TRBJ1-2
TGTGCCTGGAGAGGGCTCGTTGACTATGGCTACACCTTC
CAWRGLVDYGYTF
>-|TRBV10-3|-|18|TRBJ2-3
TGTGCCATCAGTGGAGGATCTATGGAAAGGGGGGGCGCTGATACGCAGTATTTT
CAISGGSMERGGADTQYF
>TRBD1|TRBV29-1|few|13|TRBJ2-3
TGCAGCATTGACGCGACAGGGGCAGATACGCAGTATTTT
CSIDATGADTQYF
>-|TRBV20-1|-|14|TRBJ2-1
TGCAGTGCTACCTCGGGACGATTAAATGGTGTGCAGTTCTTC
CSATSGRLNGVQFF
>-|TRBV3-1|-|15|TRBJ2-2
TGTGCCAGCAGCCAAGAGGGATGGGGGACCGGGGAGCTGTTTTTT
CASSQEGWGTGELFF
>-|TRBV4-1|-|15|TRBJ2-7
TGCGCCAGCAGCCAAGAATTGCGGGTGGGCTACGAGCAGTACTTC
CASSQELRVGYEQYF